Listed below are T cell receptor beta chains from one sample, sequenced in a study of blood T cell repertoires in COVID-19. TCRdb's copy holds only in-frame clones and misses some; the assay was immunoSEQ multiplex PCR. The sample carries roughly 300,000 clones, approximately 89% recorded once. The sample comprised peripheral blood. The source of these receptors is a woman in her forties or fifties who had recovered from COVID-19. The CDR3 runs from the conserved cysteine through the conserved F or W. Fields, in order: J gene, D gene, V gene, clone size, CDR3 protein, CDR3 DNA. A D gene is named only where the DNA matches it firmly. Rows give clone size only sometimes, using once, few, many, or a class for an expanded clone.

j_call: TRBJ1-1; d_call: NA; v_call: TRBV30; clone_size: NA; cdr3_aa: CAWSVQGNTEAFF; cdr3_nt: TGTGCCTGGAGTGTACAGGGGAACACTGAAGCTTTCTTT
j_call: TRBJ1-1; d_call: TRBD1; v_call: TRBV6-5; clone_size: few; cdr3_aa: CASRITGGNTEAFF; cdr3_nt: TGTGCCAGCAGGATTACAGGGGGGAACACTGAAGCTTTCTTT
j_call: TRBJ2-1; d_call: NA; v_call: TRBV28; clone_size: NA; cdr3_aa: CASNGGQSYNEQFF; cdr3_nt: TGTGCCAGCAACGGGGGGCAATCCTACAATGAGCAGTTCTTC
j_call: TRBJ2-3; d_call: TRBD1; v_call: TRBV5-1; clone_size: NA; cdr3_aa: CASSSGTVTSSTDTQYF; cdr3_nt: TGCGCCAGCAGCTCCGGGACAGTTACTTCTAGCACAGATACGCAGTATTTT
j_call: TRBJ2-7; d_call: TRBD2; v_call: TRBV6-2/TRBV6-3; clone_size: NA; cdr3_aa: CASSRTSPLNEQYF; cdr3_nt: TGTGCCAGCAGTCGGACTAGTCCCCTCAACGAGCAGTACTTC
j_call: TRBJ2-5; d_call: NA; v_call: TRBV10-3; clone_size: NA; cdr3_aa: CAISAYSGRAQETQYF; cdr3_nt: TGTGCCATCAGTGCCTACTCGGGCAGGGCCCAAGAGACCCAGTACTTC
j_call: TRBJ1-6; d_call: NA; v_call: TRBV19; clone_size: NA; cdr3_aa: CATGIGEFNSPLHF; cdr3_nt: TGTGCCACCGGGATCGGAGAATTTAATTCACCCCTCCACTTT
j_call: TRBJ2-4; d_call: TRBD2; v_call: TRBV7-9; clone_size: NA; cdr3_aa: CASSKGLAASDIQYF; cdr3_nt: TGTGCCAGCAGTAAGGGACTAGCGGCTTCGGACATTCAGTACTTC
j_call: TRBJ1-2; d_call: NA; v_call: TRBV19; clone_size: NA; cdr3_aa: CASSITGSDNYGYTF; cdr3_nt: TGTGCCAGTAGTATCACAGGTTCCGACAACTATGGCTACACCTTC
j_call: TRBJ2-3; d_call: TRBD2; v_call: TRBV7-9; clone_size: few; cdr3_aa: CASSFPSGKSTDTQYF; cdr3_nt: TGTGCCAGCAGCTTTCCTAGCGGGAAAAGCACAGATACGCAGTATTTT
j_call: TRBJ1-5; d_call: NA; v_call: TRBV18; clone_size: NA; cdr3_aa: CASSPVRSNQPQHF; cdr3_nt: TGTGCCAGCTCACCGGTGCGGAGCAATCAGCCCCAGCATTTT
j_call: TRBJ1-5; d_call: NA; v_call: TRBV28; clone_size: NA; cdr3_aa: CASRSTGYQPQHF; cdr3_nt: TGTGCCAGCAGATCCACAGGGTATCAGCCCCAGCATTTT
j_call: TRBJ1-5; d_call: NA; v_call: TRBV10-3; clone_size: NA; cdr3_aa: CAISEVDSRNQPQHF; cdr3_nt: TGTGCCATCAGTGAAGTGGACAGTAGAAATCAGCCCCAGCATTTT
j_call: TRBJ1-2; d_call: TRBD1; v_call: TRBV30; clone_size: NA; cdr3_aa: CAWSADRGRSSYTF; cdr3_nt: TGTGCCTGGAGTGCCGACAGGGGTCGGAGTAGCTACACCTTC
j_call: TRBJ2-5; d_call: NA; v_call: TRBV28; clone_size: NA; cdr3_aa: CASRFGGQETQYF; cdr3_nt: TGTGCCAGCAGATTCGGGGGTCAAGAGACCCAGTACTTC
j_call: TRBJ1-4; d_call: NA; v_call: TRBV30; clone_size: NA; cdr3_aa: CAWLRVGEKLFF; cdr3_nt: TGTGCCTGGCTCAGGGTAGGCGAAAAACTGTTTTTT
j_call: TRBJ1-1; d_call: NA; v_call: TRBV20-1; clone_size: once; cdr3_aa: CSARTLVEAFF; cdr3_nt: TGCAGTGCTAGGACACTCGTTGAAGCTTTCTTT
j_call: TRBJ1-5; d_call: TRBD1; v_call: TRBV2; clone_size: NA; cdr3_aa: CASRVGTGYQPQHF; cdr3_nt: TGTGCCAGCAGGGTAGGGACAGGGTATCAGCCCCAGCATTTT
j_call: TRBJ1-1; d_call: TRBD1; v_call: TRBV6-5; clone_size: once; cdr3_aa: CASSSTGTGRFAEAFF; cdr3_nt: TGTGCCAGCAGTTCCACCGGGACAGGGAGGTTTGCTGAAGCTTTCTTT
j_call: TRBJ1-1; d_call: NA; v_call: TRBV19; clone_size: NA; cdr3_aa: CASLKVRGTEAFF; cdr3_nt: TGTGCCAGTCTGAAGGTACGGGGGACTGAAGCTTTCTTT
j_call: TRBJ2-1; d_call: TRBD1; v_call: TRBV18; clone_size: NA; cdr3_aa: CASSPGTVDNEQFF; cdr3_nt: TGTGCCAGCTCACCTGGGACAGTTGACAATGAGCAGTTCTTC
j_call: TRBJ2-5; d_call: NA; v_call: TRBV9; clone_size: NA; cdr3_aa: CASSVDPGARETQYF; cdr3_nt: TGTGCCAGCAGCGTAGACCCGGGAGCGAGGGAGACCCAGTACTTC